This section outlines one TCR beta chain sequence together with its context. Other DNA sequences in this specimen translate into the identical CDR3. These data originate in a study of cytomegalovirus exposure and HLA in healthy donors. A multiplex PCR was run with 60 Vbeta primers and 13 Jbeta primers. Clones were read by immunoSEQ multiplex PCR, and TCRdb kept only the in-frame ones, dropping some. The repertoire includes approximately 170,000 clones, just under 75% of them detected once, and over 4% sits in the top ten. Trimming removed 1 base at V and 5 bases at J, with 11 bases between. The CDR3 loop spans 14 amino acids. The germline CDR1 and CDR2 sequences are SQVTM and ANQGSEA.

The source is a man under 40 in good health and CMV-seropositive. The chain employs TRBV29-1 and TRBJ2-2; TRBD1 might be the D (5 bases). Sequencing was done on a sample of PBMCs. In DNA form, the CDR3 reads TGCAGCGTTGAAGGGCAGGGAAATACCGGGGAGCTGTTTTTT. This encodes CSVEGQGNTGELFF.